What follows describes a single TCR beta chain. The antigen remains undetermined. The ends were cut back, 0 bases at V and 7 bases at J, with 17 bases in the middle. In germline, CDR1 is SGDLS, CDR2 YYNGEE. The CDR3 is 16 amino acids. Profiled with immunoSEQ multiplex PCR; TCRdb holds only in-frame clones, not every one. The sample lists approximately 26,000 clones, 70% to 85% occurring once. Time point meaning: recipient sample about 28 days before transplant, after cytoreduction. Recipients were bled about 28 days pretransplant and at posttransplant days 30, 100, 180. This specimen comes from a study of T cell clonotyping in hematopoietic cell transplantation. Study-level findings and limits: Cells were unsorted, so CD4 and CD8 contributions were not separated. Pathologically expanded recipient clonotypes increased progressively from day 30 to day 180 as diversity fell.

This clonotype was obtained from an older woman with acute myeloid leukemia. Some clones in this sample may be carry-over from other donors' samples. The sample in question was peripheral blood mononuclear cells, obtained before stem cell transplant. The V and J genes are TRBV9 and TRBJ2-1; D remains unclear. In DNA, the CDR3 is TGTGCCAGCAGCGTAGCTCCCGCGTACGCCTTTAATGAGCAGTTCTTC. Translating gives CASSVAPAYAFNEQFF. The full variable domain, in which reference TRBV9 and TRBJ2-1 provide the parts outside the CDR3, is DSGVTQTPKHLITATGQRVTLRCSPRSGDLSVYWYQQSLDQGLQFLIQYYNGEERAKGNILERFSAQQFPDLHSELNLSSLELGDSALYFCASSVAPAYAFNEQFFGPGTRLTVL.